This T cell receptor (beta chain) was found in a study of regulatory T cells in long-lasting Graves disease. Study information: The criterion for persistent Graves' disease was over 5 years of antithyroid drugs with positive TSH receptor antibodies.

Specified time point: persistent/refractory GD, antithyroid drugs over 5 years with positive TRAb. Preparation of the TCR library used RNA extracted from PBMCs. Study-wide findings and caveats: Newly diagnosed patients had higher TCR diversity than persistent Graves' patients did.

There are many counts of this clonotype. Its antigen is still unknown. Through Arm-PCR of CDR3 regions and iRepertoire HTBI primers, TCR beta libraries were built. TCRdb independently ran MiXCR on the multiplex PCR reads; one entry per CDR3 protein. The table has 400,000 to 600,000 distinct CDR3 sequences, approximately 21% seen once. The sample consisted of peripheral blood mononuclear cells (PBMCs), taken when the disease was refractory, from a patient treated with antithyroid drugs. The clonotype was recovered from a female donor with Graves disease.

CDR3 nucleotide sequence: TGCGCCAGCAGCCTGGGGACAGGGGAAGGCTACACCTTC. This translates into CASSLGTGEGYTF. The chain combines TRBV5-1 with TRBJ1-2; the match to TRBD1 covers 10 bases. V lost 4 bases, J lost 8 bases, and 5 bases stayed unmatched. Germline V gene lookup returns CDR1 SGHRS and CDR2 YFSETQ. The length of the CDR3 is 13 residues.